Presented here are 22 T cell receptor beta chains from one specimen sequenced in a study of blood T cell repertoires in COVID-19. Profiled with immunoSEQ multiplex PCR; TCRdb holds only in-frame clones, not every one. The sample has 250,000 to 350,000 clones, around nine tenths seen once; the top ten hold approximately 12%. Sequencing was performed on peripheral blood. All receptors derive from a woman aged 60 to 75 with acute or convalescent COVID-19.

This chain links TRBV5-1 with TRBJ2-5, with 10 nucleotides matching TRBD2. Germline assignment: CDR1 SGHRS and CDR2 YFSETQ. The CDR3 runs to 16 residues. Trimming at V came to 1 base and at J to 2 bases, leaving 5 bases not matched to a gene. CDR3 sequence reads: CASSLITSGTQETQYF. Written as DNA, the CDR3 is TGCGCCAGCAGCTTGATCACTAGCGGGACTCAAGAGACCCAGTACTTC.

The chain couples TRBV5-5 to TRBJ2-3; TRBD2 agrees at 9 bases. V shed 0 bases, J shed 8 bases, and the junction held 13 bases outside the gene matches. This CDR3 is built from 17 residues. Germline V CDR1 and CDR2: SGHKS, YYEKEE (reference sequence). CDR3 sequence (DNA): TGTGCCAGCAGCTTGGTGGCGATAGCGGGAGTCTCAGTTACGCAGTATTTT. Protein sequence: CASSLVAIAGVSVTQYF.

Regarding this clone: This specimen includes other DNA sequences encoding the same CDR3. The chain uses TRBV18 and TRBJ1-6; no clear D gene. This CDR3 region has 14 residues. V lost 3 bases and J 0 bases, leaving 3 bases between the germline ends. From germline, CDR1 is KGHSH and CDR2 LQKENI. CDR3 amino acids: CASSPSSYNSPLHF. The CDR3 bases are TGTGCCAGCTCACCCAGCTCCTATAATTCACCCCTCCACTTT.

The chain is built from TRBV5-1 and TRBJ2-1; 11 bases map to TRBD1. CDR1 is SGHRS and CDR2 is YFSETQ in the germline V gene. CDR3 length: 16 residues. V shed 4 bases, J shed 8 bases, and the junction held 11 bases outside the gene matches. CDR3 in amino acids: CASSLGQGAGIDEQFF. As DNA, the CDR3 is TGCGCCAGCAGCCTAGGACAGGGGGCGGGAATCGATGAGCAGTTCTTC.

V is TRBV29-1 and J is TRBJ2-2; D is uncertain. Germline CDR1 is SQVTM and CDR2 is ANQGSEA. CDR3 length: 12 amino acids. Trimming pared 4 bases from V and 2 bases from J, leaving 5 bases between. The CDR3 reads CSVVTNTGELFF. In DNA, the CDR3 is TGCAGCGTTGTGACAAACACCGGGGAGCTGTTTTTT.

The V call is TRBV4-1, the J call TRBJ2-3, with D possibly matching TRBD2 (5 bases). The V and J ends lost 1 base and 4 bases respectively, with 9 bases between them. This CDR3 has 14 amino acids. The germline gives CDR1 MGHRA, CDR2 YSYEKL. This CDR3 is CASSQVGVPDTQYF. Written as DNA, the CDR3 is TGCGCCAGCAGCCAAGTCGGGGTGCCAGATACGCAGTATTTT.

The genes are TRBV5-1 and TRBJ2-4; 8 bases are a match to TRBD2. The CDR3 is made up of 16 amino acids. V gave up 4 bases and J gave up 3 bases; unmatched junction bases: 9. CDR1 is SGHRS, CDR2 YFSETQ, per germline. The CDR3 DNA sequence: TGCGCCAGCAGCGAGGGACTAGAGGTTGTCAAAAACATTCAGTACTTC. This translates into CASSEGLEVVKNIQYF.

The chain couples TRBV29-1 to TRBJ1-1; no definite D call. Germline V lookup: CDR1 SQVTM, CDR2 ANQGSEA. The CDR3 spans 14 residues. The ends were cut back, 4 bases at V and 1 base at J, with 13 bases in the middle. The CDR3 loop is CSVAAFPGNTEAFF. The CDR3 DNA follows: TGCAGCGTTGCAGCGTTTCCGGGGAACACTGAAGCTTTCTTT.

The chain couples TRBV7-9 to TRBJ1-5; TRBD1 agrees at 7 bases. There are 16 residues in the CDR3. V dropped 1 base and J dropped 3; count of bases not matched to a gene: 6. Germline V lookup: CDR1 SEHNR, CDR2 FQNEAQ (reference sequence). The CDR3 DNA sequence: TGTGCCAGCAGCTTAGGTGCCGGACAGGACAATCAGCCCCAGCATTTT. Translating it yields CASSLGAGQDNQPQHF.

V is TRBV7-2 and J is TRBJ1-5; D gene unclear. V shed 5 bases and J shed 4 bases, with 9 bases lying between them. The CDR3 has 13 amino acids. In germline, CDR1 is SGHTA, CDR2 FQGNSA. CDR3 amino acids: CASSVNKNQPQHF. DNA for the CDR3: TGTGCCAGCAGCGTAAACAAGAATCAGCCCCAGCATTTT.

A word on this clone: The same CDR3 arises from other DNA sequences in this sample as well. The chain links TRBV15 to TRBJ2-7; 8 bases fit TRBD2. Germline V gives CDR1 LNHNV, CDR2 YYDKDF (reference sequence). After removal of 0 bases from V and 1 base from J, the junction contained 2 bases not matched to a gene. The CDR3 covers 15 residues. CDR3 sequence: CATSRDLAGSYEQYF. CDR3 DNA: TGTGCCACCAGCAGAGATTTAGCGGGGTCCTACGAGCAGTACTTC. The full variable domain, completed using reference TRBV15 and TRBJ2-7, is DAMVIQNPRYQVTQFGKPVTLSCSQTLNHNVMYWYQQKSSQAPKLLFHYYDKDFNNEADTPDNFQSRRPNTSFCFLDIRSPGLGDTAMYLCATSRDLAGSYEQYFGPGTRLTVT.

The chain couples TRBV9 to TRBJ1-1; 7 bases fit TRBD1. The CDR3 has 18 residues. Unmatched junction bases numbered 11, after V lost 0 bases and J lost 0 bases. Germline V gene data show CDR1 as SGDLS and CDR2 as YYNGEE. DNA of the CDR3: TGTGCCAGCAGCGTAGGTTTGACAGGGCGGGGCATGAACACTGAAGCTTTCTTT. It translates to CASSVGLTGRGMNTEAFF.

This rearrangement joins TRBV5-1 to TRBJ2-7, with unresolved D. The CDR3 consists of 11 residues. V dropped 2 bases and J dropped 11 bases, with 11 bases sitting between them. CDR1 is SGHRS, CDR2 YFSETQ, per germline. CDR3 protein: CASSLIDTEYF. CDR3 DNA: TGCGCCAGCAGCTTAATAGATACCGAGTACTTC.

The chain uses TRBV2 and TRBJ1-6; 7 bases are shared with TRBD1. CDR1 SNHLY and CDR2 FYNNEI come from the germline V gene. After removal of 9 bases from V and 7 bases from J, the junction contained 15 bases not matched to a gene. This CDR3 contains 16 residues. The CDR3 DNA reads as TGTGCCAGTACTACGGACTCCGGGACAGCAAATTCACCCCTCCACTTT. Amino acids: CASTTDSGTANSPLHF.

The gene calls are TRBV7-9 and TRBJ1-1, with 7 positions matching TRBD1. There are 14 residues in the CDR3. CDR1 and CDR2 from the germline V gene are SEHNR and FQNEAQ (reference sequence). With V trimmed by 5 bases and J by 6 bases, 9 bases remained unmatched. The CDR3 spells CASSLQGIVAEAFF. CDR3 nucleotide sequence: TGTGCCAGCAGCCTACAGGGGATTGTCGCTGAAGCTTTCTTT.

V gene TRBV7-9 combines with J gene TRBJ1-1; TRBD1 aligns across 8 bases. Germline V gene data show CDR1 as SEHNR and CDR2 as FQNEAQ (reference sequence). The trim removed 1 base at V and 6 bases at J, leaving 4 bases unmatched. The CDR3 sequence is 14 residues long. CDR3 sequence: CASSLGTGRAEAFF. The CDR3 coding sequence is TGTGCCAGCAGCTTAGGGACAGGGAGGGCTGAAGCTTTCTTT.

This clone was seen just once. The V and J genes are TRBV7-2 and TRBJ2-2, with D uncertain. The CDR3 runs to 13 residues. Germline V gives CDR1 SGHTA, CDR2 FQGNSA. V was pared by 4 bases and J by 0 bases, with 3 bases between. The CDR3 coding sequence is TGTGCCAGCAGCTCAGCGAACACCGGGGAGCTGTTTTTT. Translating it yields CASSSANTGELFF.

The CDR3 coding sequence is TGTGCCAGCAGTTACTCGGCCTTCACTGAAGCTTTCTTT. Its translation: CASSYSAFTEAFF. The gene calls are TRBV6-6 and TRBJ1-1; the D is unclear. CDR3 length: 13 residues. Germline V gives CDR1 MNHNY, CDR2 SVGAGI (reference sequence). Between the trimmed V and J ends, which lost 0 bases and 4 bases, there was a span of 6 bases.

V usage is TRBV19 and J usage is TRBJ2-3, with 7 nucleotides matching TRBD1. This CDR3 has 16 amino acids. The V gene end was trimmed by 7 bases and the J gene end by 4 bases; junction bases not matched to a gene: 14. The germline gives CDR1 LNHDA, CDR2 SQIVND (reference sequence). The CDR3 DNA is TGTGCCAGTACCTTATTTTACAGGGGAACGGCAGATACGCAGTATTTT. Its protein product is CASTLFYRGTADTQYF.

The V gene is TRBV5-1, the J gene TRBJ1-4; D unclear. The CDR3 spans 14 residues. CDR1 SGHRS and CDR2 YFSETQ come from the germline V gene. With 5 bases removed from V and 4 bases from J, the gap between germline ends came to 12 bases. CDR3 region: CASSSRPGNEKLFF. The CDR3 bases are TGCGCCAGCAGTTCGAGACCGGGTAATGAAAAACTGTTTTTT.

The table lists this clone with a few counts. The chain combines TRBV11-2 with TRBJ2-1; D perhaps matches TRBD2 (5 bases). Trimming pared 5 bases from V and 10 bases from J, leaving 12 bases between. The CDR3 length is 12 residues. Germline V gives CDR1 SGHAT, CDR2 FQNNGV. The CDR3 here is CASSPGPGEQFF. The CDR3, as DNA: TGTGCCAGCAGCCCTGGTCCGGGAGAGCAGTTCTTC.

This rearrangement joins TRBV12-5 to TRBJ2-5; possibly TRBD1 for D (6 bases). V lost 5 bases, J lost 4 bases, and 11 bases lay in between. CDR1 is LGHNT and CDR2 is FRNRAP in the germline V gene. There are 13 residues in the CDR3. CDR3 sequence (DNA): TGTGCTAGTGGTCCAGGGACACCAGAGACCCAGTACTTC. It yields the protein CASGPGTPETQYF.